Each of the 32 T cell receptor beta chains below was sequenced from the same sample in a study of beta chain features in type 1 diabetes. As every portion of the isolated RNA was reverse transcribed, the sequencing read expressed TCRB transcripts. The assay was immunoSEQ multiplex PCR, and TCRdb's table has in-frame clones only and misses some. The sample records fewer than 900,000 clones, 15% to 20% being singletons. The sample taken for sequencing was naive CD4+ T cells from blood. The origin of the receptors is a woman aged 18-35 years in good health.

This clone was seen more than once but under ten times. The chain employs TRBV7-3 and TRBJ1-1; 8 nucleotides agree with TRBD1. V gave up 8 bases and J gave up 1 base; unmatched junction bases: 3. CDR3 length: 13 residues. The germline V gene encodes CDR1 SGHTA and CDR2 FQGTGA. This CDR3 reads CASQGARNTEAFF. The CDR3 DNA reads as TGTGCCAGCCAGGGGGCGCGGAACACTGAAGCTTTCTTT.

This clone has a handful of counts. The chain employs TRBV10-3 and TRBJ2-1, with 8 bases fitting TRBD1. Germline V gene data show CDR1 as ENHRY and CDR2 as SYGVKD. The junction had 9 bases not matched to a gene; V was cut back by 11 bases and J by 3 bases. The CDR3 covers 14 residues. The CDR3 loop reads CAARTGQNYNEQFF. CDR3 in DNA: TGTGCCGCCCGGACAGGGCAGAACTACAATGAGCAGTTCTTC.

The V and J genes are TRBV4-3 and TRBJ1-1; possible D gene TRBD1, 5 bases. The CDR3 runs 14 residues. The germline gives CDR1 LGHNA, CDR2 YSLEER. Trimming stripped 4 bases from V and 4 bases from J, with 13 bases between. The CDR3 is CASSPQGPSTEAFF. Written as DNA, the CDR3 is TGCGCCAGCAGCCCTCAGGGCCCGAGCACTGAAGCTTTCTTT.

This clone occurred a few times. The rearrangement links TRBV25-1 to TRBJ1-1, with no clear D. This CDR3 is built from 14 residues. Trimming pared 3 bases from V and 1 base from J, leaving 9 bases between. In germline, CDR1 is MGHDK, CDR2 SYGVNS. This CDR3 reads CASSELETNTEAFF. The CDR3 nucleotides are TGTGCCAGCAGTGAGCTCGAAACGAACACTGAAGCTTTCTTT.

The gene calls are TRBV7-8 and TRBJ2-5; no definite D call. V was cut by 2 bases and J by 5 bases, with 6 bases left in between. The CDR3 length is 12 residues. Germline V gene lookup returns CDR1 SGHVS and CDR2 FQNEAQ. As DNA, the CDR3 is TGTGCCAGCAGCTTAAACGTGGAGACCCAGTACTTC. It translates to CASSLNVETQYF.

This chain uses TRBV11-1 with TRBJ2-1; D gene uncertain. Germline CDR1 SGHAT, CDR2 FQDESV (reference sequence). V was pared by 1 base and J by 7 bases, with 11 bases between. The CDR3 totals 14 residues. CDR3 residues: CASSLGDMGNEQFF. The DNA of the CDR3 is TGTGCCAGCAGCTTAGGAGACATGGGTAATGAGCAGTTCTTC.

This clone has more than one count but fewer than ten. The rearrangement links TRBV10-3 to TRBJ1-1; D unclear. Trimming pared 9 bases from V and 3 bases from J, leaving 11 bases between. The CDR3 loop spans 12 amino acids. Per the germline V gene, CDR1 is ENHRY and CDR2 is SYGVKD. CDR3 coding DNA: TGTGCCATTAAGGACGGCTACACTGAAGCTTTCTTT. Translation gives CAIKDGYTEAFF.

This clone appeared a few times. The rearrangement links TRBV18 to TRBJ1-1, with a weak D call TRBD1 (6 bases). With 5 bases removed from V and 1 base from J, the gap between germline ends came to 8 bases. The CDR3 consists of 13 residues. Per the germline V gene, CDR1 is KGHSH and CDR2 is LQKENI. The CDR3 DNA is TGTGCCAGCTCAAAGACAGGGAACACTGAAGCTTTCTTT. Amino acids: CASSKTGNTEAFF. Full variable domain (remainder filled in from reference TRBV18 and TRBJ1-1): NAGVMQNPRHLVRRRGQEARLRCSPMKGHSHVYWYRQLPEEGLKFMVYLQKENIIDESGMPKERFSAEFPKEGPSILRIQQVVRGDSAAYFCASSKTGNTEAFFGQGTRLTVV.

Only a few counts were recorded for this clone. CDR3 coding DNA: TGTGCCAGCAGTTTGGAGGGATGGGGTGAGCAGTTCTTC. It specifies CASSLEGWGEQFF. This chain joins TRBV27 and TRBJ2-1, with TRBD2 as a possible D gene (6 bases). CDR1 is MNHEY and CDR2 is SMNVEV in the germline V gene (reference sequence). The V gene lost 3 bases and the J gene lost 9 bases, with 12 bases spanning the gap. The CDR3 is made up of 13 amino acids.

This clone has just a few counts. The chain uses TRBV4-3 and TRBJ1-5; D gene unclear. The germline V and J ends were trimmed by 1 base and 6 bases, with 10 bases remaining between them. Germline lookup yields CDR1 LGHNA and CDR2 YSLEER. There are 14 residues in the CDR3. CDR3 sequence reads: CASSQGTWGQPQHF. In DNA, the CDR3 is TGCGCCAGCAGCCAAGGGACCTGGGGTCAGCCCCAGCATTTT.

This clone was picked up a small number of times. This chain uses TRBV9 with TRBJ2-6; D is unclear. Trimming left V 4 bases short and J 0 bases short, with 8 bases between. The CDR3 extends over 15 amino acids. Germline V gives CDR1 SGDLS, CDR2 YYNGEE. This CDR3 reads CASSPRVSGANVLTF. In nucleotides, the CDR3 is TGTGCCAGCAGCCCCCGAGTCTCTGGGGCCAACGTCCTGACTTTC.

The CDR3 is CASGQSNTEAFF. CDR3 nucleotide sequence: TGTGCCAGCGGACAATCGAACACTGAAGCTTTCTTT. This chain uses TRBV2 with TRBJ1-1; D is possibly TRBD1 (5 bases). The CDR3 loop spans 12 amino acids. Per germline, CDR1 SNHLY and CDR2 FYNNEI. V lost 8 bases and J lost 1, with 8 bases in between.

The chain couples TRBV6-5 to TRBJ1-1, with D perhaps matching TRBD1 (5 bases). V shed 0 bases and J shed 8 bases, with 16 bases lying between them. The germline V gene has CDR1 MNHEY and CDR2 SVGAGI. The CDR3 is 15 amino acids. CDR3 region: CASSYSYRVAGEAFF. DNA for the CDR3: TGTGCCAGCAGTTACTCGTATCGGGTAGCAGGGGAAGCTTTCTTT.

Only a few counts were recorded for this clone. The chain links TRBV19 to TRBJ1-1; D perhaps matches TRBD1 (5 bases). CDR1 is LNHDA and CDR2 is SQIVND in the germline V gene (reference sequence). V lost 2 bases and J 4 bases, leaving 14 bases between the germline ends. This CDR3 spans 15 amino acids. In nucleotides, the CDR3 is TGTGCCAGTAGTATATGGGGCTGGGGGAGCACTGAAGCTTTCTTT. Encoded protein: CASSIWGWGSTEAFF. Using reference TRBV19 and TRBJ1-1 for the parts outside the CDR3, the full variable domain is DGGITQSPKYLFRKEGQNVTLSCEQNLNHDAMYWYRQDPGQGLRLIYYSQIVNDFQKGDIAEGYSVSREKKESFPLTVTSAQKNPTAFYLCASSIWGWGSTEAFFGQGTRLTVV.

In DNA form, the CDR3 reads TGTGCCACCAGCAGAGACTTCGGAGGCGTCACAGATACGCAGTATTTT. Translated: CATSRDFGGVTDTQYF. The V and J genes are TRBV15 and TRBJ2-3; TRBD2 is a possible D gene (5 bases). The CDR3 sequence is 16 residues long. Trimming shortened V by 0 bases and J by 2 bases, and 12 bases separated the two germline ends. CDR1 is LNHNV, CDR2 YYDKDF, per germline (reference sequence).

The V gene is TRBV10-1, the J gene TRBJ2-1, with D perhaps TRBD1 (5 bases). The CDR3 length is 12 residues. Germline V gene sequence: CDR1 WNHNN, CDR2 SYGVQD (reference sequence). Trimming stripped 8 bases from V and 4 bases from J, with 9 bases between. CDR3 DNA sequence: TGCGCCAGCGCGGACATATACAATGAGCAGTTCTTC. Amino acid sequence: CASADIYNEQFF.

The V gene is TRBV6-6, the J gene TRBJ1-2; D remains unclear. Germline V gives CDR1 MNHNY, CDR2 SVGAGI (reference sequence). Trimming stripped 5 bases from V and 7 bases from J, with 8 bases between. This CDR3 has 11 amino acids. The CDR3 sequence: CASSPSFGYTF. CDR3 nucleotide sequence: TGTGCCAGCAGTCCCTCGTTTGGCTACACCTTC.

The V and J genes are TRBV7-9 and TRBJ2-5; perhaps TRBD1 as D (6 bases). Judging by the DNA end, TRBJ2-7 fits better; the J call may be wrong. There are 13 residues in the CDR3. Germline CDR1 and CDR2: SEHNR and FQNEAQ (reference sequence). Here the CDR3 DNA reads TGTGCCAGCAGCAAACCACAGGGTGACGAGCAGTACTTC. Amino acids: CASSKPQGDEQYF.

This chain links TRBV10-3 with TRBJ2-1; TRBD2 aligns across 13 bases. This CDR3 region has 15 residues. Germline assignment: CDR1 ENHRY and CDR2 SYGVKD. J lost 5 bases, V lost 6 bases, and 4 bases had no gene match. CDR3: CAIRGLAGTNNEQFF. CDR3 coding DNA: TGTGCCATCAGGGGACTAGCGGGGACCAACAATGAGCAGTTCTTC.

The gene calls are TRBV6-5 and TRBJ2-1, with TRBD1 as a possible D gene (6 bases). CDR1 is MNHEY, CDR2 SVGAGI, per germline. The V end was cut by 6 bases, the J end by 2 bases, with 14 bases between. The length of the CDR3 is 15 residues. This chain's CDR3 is CASRPRDKTYNEQFF. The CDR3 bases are TGTGCCAGCAGGCCTCGGGACAAGACCTACAATGAGCAGTTCTTC.

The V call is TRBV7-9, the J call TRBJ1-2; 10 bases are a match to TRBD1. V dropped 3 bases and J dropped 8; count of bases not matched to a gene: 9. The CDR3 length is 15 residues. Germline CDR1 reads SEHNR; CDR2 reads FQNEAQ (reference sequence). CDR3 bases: TGTGCCAGCAGCTTGGTGGGACAGGGGACGGAAGGCTACACCTTC. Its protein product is CASSLVGQGTEGYTF.

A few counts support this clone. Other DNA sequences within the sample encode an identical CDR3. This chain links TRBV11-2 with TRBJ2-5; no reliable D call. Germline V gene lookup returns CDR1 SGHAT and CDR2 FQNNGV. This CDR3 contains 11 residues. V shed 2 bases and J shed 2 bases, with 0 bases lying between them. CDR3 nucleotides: TGTGCCAGCAGCTTACAAGAGACCCAGTACTTC. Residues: CASSLQETQYF. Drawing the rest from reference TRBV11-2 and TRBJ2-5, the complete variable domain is EAGVAQSPRYKIIEKRQSVAFWCNPISGHATLYWYQQILGQGPKLLIQFQNNGVVDDSQLPKDRFSAERLKGVDSTLKIQPAKLEDSAVYLCASSLQETQYFGPGTRLLVL.

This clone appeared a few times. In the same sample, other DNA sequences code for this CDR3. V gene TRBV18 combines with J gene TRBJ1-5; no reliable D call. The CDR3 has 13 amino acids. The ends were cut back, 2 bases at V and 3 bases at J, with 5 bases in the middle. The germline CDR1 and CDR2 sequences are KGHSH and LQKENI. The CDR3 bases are TGTGCCAGCTCACCAGATTCCAATCAGCCCCAGCATTTT. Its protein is CASSPDSNQPQHF.

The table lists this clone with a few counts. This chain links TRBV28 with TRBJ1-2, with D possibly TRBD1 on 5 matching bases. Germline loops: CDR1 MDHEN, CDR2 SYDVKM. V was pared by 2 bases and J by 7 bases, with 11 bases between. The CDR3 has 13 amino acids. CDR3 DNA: TGTGCCAGCAGTTTACCAGGGATGGGTGGCTACACCTTC. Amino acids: CASSLPGMGGYTF.

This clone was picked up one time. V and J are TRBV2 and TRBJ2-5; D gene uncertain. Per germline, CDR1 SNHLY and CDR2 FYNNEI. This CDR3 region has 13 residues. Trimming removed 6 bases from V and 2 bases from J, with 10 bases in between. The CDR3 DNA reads TGTGCCAGCAGCCCCAATTGGCAAGAGACCCAGTACTTC. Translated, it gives CASSPNWQETQYF.

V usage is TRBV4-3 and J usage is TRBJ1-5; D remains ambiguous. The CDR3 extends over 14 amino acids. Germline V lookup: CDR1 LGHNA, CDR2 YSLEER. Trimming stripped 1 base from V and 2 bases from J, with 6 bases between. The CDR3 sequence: CASSQGAGNQPQHF. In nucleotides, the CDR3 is TGCGCCAGCAGCCAAGGGGCGGGCAATCAGCCCCAGCATTTT.

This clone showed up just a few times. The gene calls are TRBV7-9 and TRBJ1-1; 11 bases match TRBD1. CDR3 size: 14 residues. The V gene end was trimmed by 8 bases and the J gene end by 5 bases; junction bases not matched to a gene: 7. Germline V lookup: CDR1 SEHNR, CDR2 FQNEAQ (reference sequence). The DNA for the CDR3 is TGTGCCAGCTCTGGACAGGGGGCACTTACTGAAGCTTTCTTT. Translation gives CASSGQGALTEAFF.

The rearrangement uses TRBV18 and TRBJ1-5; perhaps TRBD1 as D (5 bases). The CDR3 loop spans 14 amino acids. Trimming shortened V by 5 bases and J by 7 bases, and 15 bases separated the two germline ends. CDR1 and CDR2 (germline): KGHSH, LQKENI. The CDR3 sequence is CASSSDRRGQPQHF. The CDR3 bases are TGTGCCAGCTCATCCGACAGACGTGGCCAGCCCCAGCATTTT.

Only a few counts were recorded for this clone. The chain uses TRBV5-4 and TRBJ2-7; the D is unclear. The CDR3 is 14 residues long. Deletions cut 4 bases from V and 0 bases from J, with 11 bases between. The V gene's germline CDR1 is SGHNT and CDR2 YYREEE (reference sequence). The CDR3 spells CASSNRPISYEQYF. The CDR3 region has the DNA TGTGCCAGCAGCAACAGACCGATCTCCTACGAGCAGTACTTC. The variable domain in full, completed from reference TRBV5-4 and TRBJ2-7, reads ETGVTQSPTHLIKTRGQQVTLRCSSQSGHNTVSWYQQALGQGPQFIFQYYREEENGRGNFPPRFSGLQFPNYSSELNVNALELDDSALYLCASSNRPISYEQYFGPGTRLTVT.

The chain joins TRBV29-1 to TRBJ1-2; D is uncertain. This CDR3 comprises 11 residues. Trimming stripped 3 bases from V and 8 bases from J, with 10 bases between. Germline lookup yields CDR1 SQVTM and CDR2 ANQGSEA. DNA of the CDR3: TGCAGCGTTGAGGGGTCGGCGGGCTACACCTTC. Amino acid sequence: CSVEGSAGYTF.

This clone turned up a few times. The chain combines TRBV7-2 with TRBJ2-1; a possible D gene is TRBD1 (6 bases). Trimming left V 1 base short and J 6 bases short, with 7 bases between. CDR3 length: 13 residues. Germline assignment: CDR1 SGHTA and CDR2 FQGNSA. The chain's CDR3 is CASSLGGGNEQFF. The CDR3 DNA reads TGTGCCAGCAGCTTAGGAGGGGGCAATGAGCAGTTCTTC.

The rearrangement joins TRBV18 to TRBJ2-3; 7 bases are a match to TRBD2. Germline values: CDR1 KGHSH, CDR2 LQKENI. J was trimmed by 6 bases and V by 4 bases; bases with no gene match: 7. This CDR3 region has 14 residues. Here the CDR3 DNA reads TGTGCCAGCTCACACCGGACTAGTGGGGATACGCAGTATTTT. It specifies CASSHRTSGDTQYF.